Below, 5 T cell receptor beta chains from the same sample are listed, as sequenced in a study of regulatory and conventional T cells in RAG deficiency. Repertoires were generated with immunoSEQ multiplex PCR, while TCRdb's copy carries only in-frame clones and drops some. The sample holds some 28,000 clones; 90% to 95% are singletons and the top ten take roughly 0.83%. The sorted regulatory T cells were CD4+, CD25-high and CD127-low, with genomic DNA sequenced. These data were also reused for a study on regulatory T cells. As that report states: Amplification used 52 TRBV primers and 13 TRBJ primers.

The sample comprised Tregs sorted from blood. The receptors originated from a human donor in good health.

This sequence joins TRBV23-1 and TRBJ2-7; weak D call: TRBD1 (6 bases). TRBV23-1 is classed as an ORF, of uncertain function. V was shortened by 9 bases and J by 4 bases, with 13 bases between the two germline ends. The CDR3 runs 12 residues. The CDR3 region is CARTVQGYEQYF. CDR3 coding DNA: TGCGCCAGGACCGTACAGGGTTACGAGCAGTACTTC.

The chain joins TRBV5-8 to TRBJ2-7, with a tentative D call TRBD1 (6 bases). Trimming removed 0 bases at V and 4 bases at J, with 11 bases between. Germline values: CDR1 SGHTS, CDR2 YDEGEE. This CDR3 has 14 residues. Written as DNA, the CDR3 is TGTGCCAGCAGCTTGGAGTGGGGGACATACGAGCAGTACTTC. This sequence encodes CASSLEWGTYEQYF.

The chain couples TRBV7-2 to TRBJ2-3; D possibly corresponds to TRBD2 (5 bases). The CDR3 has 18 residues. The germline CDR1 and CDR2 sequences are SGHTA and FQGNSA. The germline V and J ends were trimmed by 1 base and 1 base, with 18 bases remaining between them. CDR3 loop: CASSLVDSPWPGTDTQYF. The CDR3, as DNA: TGTGCCAGCAGCTTAGTGGACTCCCCATGGCCCGGCACAGATACGCAGTATTTT.

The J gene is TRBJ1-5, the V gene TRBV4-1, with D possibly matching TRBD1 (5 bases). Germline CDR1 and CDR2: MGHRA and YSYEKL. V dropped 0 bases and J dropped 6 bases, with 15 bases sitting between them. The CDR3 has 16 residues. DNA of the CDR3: TGCGCCAGCAGCCAAGATGCGGCAGCGGGGCCTCAGCCCCAGCATTTT. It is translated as CASSQDAAAGPQPQHF.

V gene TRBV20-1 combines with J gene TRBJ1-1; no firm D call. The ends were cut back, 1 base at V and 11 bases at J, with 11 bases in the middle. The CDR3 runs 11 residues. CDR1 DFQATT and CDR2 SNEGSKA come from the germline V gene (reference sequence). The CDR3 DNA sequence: TGCAGTGCTAGAGGGGCAAGCTGGGCTTTCTTT. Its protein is CSARGASWAFF.